Below, 26 T cell receptor beta chains from the same sample are listed, as sequenced in a study of T cell repertoires in cytomegalovirus infection. TCRdb itself ran the reads through MiXCR, one entry per CDR3 protein. In the table there are roughly 720,000 distinct CDR3 sequences, less than 40% of which are singletons. The sequencing input was PBMCs. The receptors shown here come from a human donor in good health (CMV status not recorded). Some clones in this sample may be carry-over from other donors' samples.

The chain is built from TRBV7-2 and TRBJ1-2; unclear D gene. Germline V gene data show CDR1 as SGHTA and CDR2 as FQGNSA. The CDR3 runs 13 residues. V shed 5 bases and J shed 3 bases, with 10 bases lying between them. The DNA for the CDR3 is TGTGCCAGCAGCCCTAAGCCGGACTATGGCTACACCTTC. Its protein is CASSPKPDYGYTF.

This clonotype showed up just a few times. This rearrangement joins TRBV5-1 to TRBJ2-2; D gene uncertain. The germline V gene has CDR1 SGHRS and CDR2 YFSETQ. CDR3 length equals 16 residues. V was cut by 4 bases and J by 2 bases, with 15 bases left in between. CDR3 DNA: TGCGCCAGCAGCCCCCCTAGAGCGACTAACACCGGGGAGCTGTTTTTT. Its protein is CASSPPRATNTGELFF.

This clonotype came up a few times. The J gene is TRBJ1-1, the V gene TRBV5-4, with 8 bases identical to TRBD1. The CDR3 length is 14 residues. Germline CDR1 is SGHNT and CDR2 is YYREEE (reference sequence). After removal of 4 bases from V and 6 bases from J, the junction contained 8 bases not matched to a gene. The CDR3, as DNA: TGTGCCAGCAGCAGTACCGGACAGGGCGCTGAAGCTTTCTTT. It codes for CASSSTGQGAEAFF.

In this sample, this clonotype turned up a few times. The chain employs TRBV4-1 and TRBJ2-7, with D uncertain. The CDR3 covers 15 residues. Deletions cut 0 bases from V and 7 bases from J, with 16 bases between. Germline V gene data show CDR1 as MGHRA and CDR2 as YSYEKL. CDR3: CASSQEEHGIREQYF. The CDR3 DNA follows: TGCGCCAGCAGCCAAGAGGAACATGGAATCAGGGAGCAGTACTTC.

V and J are TRBV4-1 and TRBJ2-5, with no clear D. The V and J ends lost 2 bases and 5 bases respectively, with 15 bases between them. The CDR3 contains 15 residues. CDR1 is MGHRA, CDR2 YSYEKL, per germline. This CDR3 reads CASSQIPGVAETQYF. In nucleotides, the CDR3 is TGCGCCAGCAGCCAAATTCCCGGCGTTGCGGAGACCCAGTACTTC.

The chain joins TRBV27 to TRBJ1-2; no firm D call. The V gene's germline CDR1 is MNHEY and CDR2 SMNVEV (reference sequence). This CDR3 comprises 14 residues. Trimming cost V 4 bases and J 0 bases, with 9 bases left between them. In DNA form, the CDR3 reads TGTGCCAGCAGTTCGACCGAATCTAACTATGGCTACACCTTC. This gives the protein CASSSTESNYGYTF.

This chain links TRBV19 with TRBJ1-3; D is unresolved. The germline CDR1 and CDR2 sequences are LNHDA and SQIVND (reference sequence). CDR3 length: 14 amino acids. With 6 bases removed from V and 3 bases from J, the gap between germline ends came to 12 bases. The CDR3 nucleotides are TGTGCCAGTAGCCGTCTGGGAAGTGGAAACACCATATATTTT. Translated: CASSRLGSGNTIYF.

This clonotype was counted a few times. V is TRBV3-1 and J is TRBJ2-5, with 7 nucleotides matching TRBD1. V shed 4 bases, J shed 1 base, and the junction held 6 bases outside the gene matches. There are 15 residues in the CDR3. Germline V CDR1 and CDR2: LGHDT, YNNKEL (reference sequence). The CDR3 sequence is CASSRGGQSQETQYF. The CDR3 DNA is TGTGCCAGCAGCCGAGGGGGACAGTCCCAAGAGACCCAGTACTTC.

V is TRBV5-6 and J is TRBJ1-1; D uncertain. Looked up from germline, CDR1 is SGHDT and CDR2 is YYEEEE. Trimming left V 4 bases short and J 2 bases short, with 12 bases between. CDR3 size: 14 residues. The CDR3 protein is CASSKKDGNTEAFF. For the CDR3, the DNA is TGTGCCAGCAGCAAGAAGGACGGAAACACTGAAGCTTTCTTT.

In this sample, this clonotype turned up many times. This sequence joins TRBV7-8 and TRBJ2-7; D gene ambiguous. CDR1 and CDR2 (germline): SGHVS, FQNEAQ. The CDR3 runs to 15 residues. Trimming cost V 1 base and J 7 bases, with 17 bases left between them. The DNA of the CDR3 is TGTGCCAGCAGCTTAGTTGTGGAGAGAGGTGGGGAGCAGTACTTC. Protein sequence: CASSLVVERGGEQYF.

This clonotype appeared a few times. The chain combines TRBV6-1 with TRBJ2-3; 9 nucleotides line up with TRBD2. CDR3 length: 17 residues. Trimming cost V 6 bases and J 7 bases; bases outside gene matches: 17. Per germline, CDR1 MNHNS and CDR2 SASEGT. The CDR3 coding sequence is TGTGCCAGCAGCCCCAATCCCAGCGGGGGGCATTCCAATACGCAGTATTTT. This encodes CASSPNPSGGHSNTQYF.

A word on this clonotype: Since a much larger clone is just one base distant, this may be a read error. This chain joins TRBV11-1 and TRBJ2-3; 9 bases align to TRBD2. The germline V gene has CDR1 SGHAT and CDR2 FQDESV (reference sequence). This CDR3 has 16 amino acids. The DNA for the CDR3 is TGTGCCAGCAGCCGCGGGAGGGTACCTAGCACAGATACGCAGTCTTTT. Residues: CASSRGRVPSTDTQSF.

The V call is TRBV7-8, the J call TRBJ2-1; 11 positions match TRBD1. Germline V gene data show CDR1 as SGHVS and CDR2 as FQNEAQ. The CDR3 covers 17 residues. V lost 6 bases to trimming and J lost 7 bases; unmatched junction nucleotides: 14. The CDR3 nucleotides are TGTGCCAGCAGGGACAGGGGGCCCTCTGGTCGCGGTAATGAGCAGTTCTTC. The encoded protein is CASRDRGPSGRGNEQFF.

This clonotype was seen repeatedly, ten times or more. V and J are TRBV7-2 and TRBJ2-2, with TRBD2 matching 7 bases. The CDR3 extends over 15 amino acids. The V segment lost 1 base and the J segment 4 bases; nucleotides outside the gene matches: 3. The germline gives CDR1 SGHTA, CDR2 FQGNSA. The CDR3 spells CASSLGGRATGELFF. Here the CDR3 DNA reads TGTGCCAGCAGCTTAGGTGGGAGGGCCACCGGGGAGCTGTTTTTT.

This clonotype occurred many times. V gene TRBV7-4 combines with J gene TRBJ1-6; 8 nucleotides align to TRBD1. The CDR3 is 15 amino acids. CDR1 is SGHVT and CDR2 is SQSDAQ in the germline V gene. After removal of 3 bases from V and 7 bases from J, the junction contained 5 bases not matched to a gene. CDR3 in amino acids: CASSFPRQGNSPLHF. Written as DNA, the CDR3 is TGTGCCAGCAGCTTTCCGCGACAGGGGAATTCACCCCTCCACTTT. The full variable domain, its missing parts supplied by reference TRBV7-4 and TRBJ1-6, is GAGVSQSPRYKVAKRGRDVALRCDSISGHVTLYWYRQTLGQGSEVLTYSQSDAQRDKSGRPSGRFSAERPERSVSTLKIQRTEQGDSAVYLCASSFPRQGNSPLHFGNGTRLTVT.

In this sample, this clonotype turned up many times. This sequence joins TRBV7-2 and TRBJ2-3; 9 nucleotides align to TRBD2. The CDR3 loop spans 16 amino acids. J gave up 7 bases and V 1 base, and 9 bases lay outside the gene matches. The germline V gene has CDR1 SGHTA and CDR2 FQGNSA. DNA of the CDR3: TGTGCCAGCAGCTTAGGGCTGGCGGGGGGGCGTAATACGCAGTATTTT. Translation: CASSLGLAGGRNTQYF.

This clonotype has a handful of counts. The chain couples TRBV7-6 to TRBJ1-3, with no clear D. Per germline, CDR1 SGHVS and CDR2 FNYEAQ. Trimming took 1 base from V and 0 from J, leaving 16 bases between them. CDR3 size: 18 residues. This CDR3 reads CASSLVRVDGLSGNTIYF. In DNA form, the CDR3 reads TGTGCCAGCAGCTTAGTTAGGGTGGACGGTCTCTCTGGAAACACCATATATTTT.

V usage is TRBV28 and J usage is TRBJ1-5, with TRBD1 as a possible D gene (5 bases). Germline V gene data show CDR1 as MDHEN and CDR2 as SYDVKM. With 7 bases removed from V and 3 bases from J, the gap between germline ends came to 16 bases. The CDR3 contains 15 residues. This chain's CDR3 is CASKPPRGPNQPQHF. The CDR3 DNA reads TGTGCCAGCAAACCCCCAAGGGGCCCCAATCAGCCCCAGCATTTT.

This clonotype was observed a handful of times. The chain is built from TRBV12-3 or TRBV12-4 and TRBJ1-5, with 7 bases that match TRBD1. V was pared by 5 bases and J by 5 bases, with 12 bases of the junction left unmatched. This CDR3 is built from 16 residues. The CDR3 DNA reads TGTGCCAGCAGTCTCACGACAGGGTTAGGGGATCAGCCCCAGCATTTT. This codes for CASSLTTGLGDQPQHF.

This rearrangement joins TRBV27 to TRBJ2-7; the match to TRBD1 covers 9 bases. Germline CDR1 MNHEY, CDR2 SMNVEV (reference sequence). V was pared by 5 bases and J by 3 bases, with 8 bases of the junction left unmatched. The CDR3 sequence is 15 residues long. Here the CDR3 reads CASSRKQGAGYEQYF. The CDR3 nucleotides are TGTGCCAGCAGTAGAAAACAGGGGGCAGGCTACGAGCAGTACTTC.

This clonotype was detected a few times. The chain employs TRBV7-2 and TRBJ1-1, with D hard to call. V lost 2 bases, J lost 4 bases, and 8 bases lay in between. The CDR3 loop spans 13 amino acids. From germline, CDR1 is SGHTA and CDR2 FQGNSA. This chain's CDR3 is CASSLTMTTEAFF. In DNA, the CDR3 is TGTGCCAGCAGCTTAACTATGACCACTGAAGCTTTCTTT.

J is TRBJ2-7 and V is TRBV27; weak D call: TRBD2 (7 bases). Trimming stripped 5 bases from V and 2 bases from J, with 13 bases between. The CDR3 covers 14 residues. CDR1 MNHEY and CDR2 SMNVEV come from the germline V gene (reference sequence). The CDR3 region has the DNA TGTGCCAGCAGTGTAAGGGGGGGCCCCTACGAGCAGTACTTC. This translates into CASSVRGGPYEQYF.

The chain couples TRBV28 to TRBJ2-3; 9 bases are shared with TRBD2. This CDR3 has 15 residues. The J segment lost 6 bases and the V segment lost 5 bases, leaving 9 bases of the junction unmatched. Germline V gene lookup returns CDR1 MDHEN and CDR2 SYDVKM. The CDR3 DNA is TGTGCCAGCAGTCAAGTAGCGGGAGTTACCGATACGCAGTATTTT. It is translated as CASSQVAGVTDTQYF.

The chain joins TRBV27 to TRBJ2-1; TRBD2 aligns across 7 bases. With V trimmed by 5 bases and J by 4 bases, 8 bases remained unmatched. CDR3 length equals 15 residues. Germline assignment: CDR1 MNHEY and CDR2 SMNVEV (reference sequence). DNA for the CDR3: TGTGCCAGCAGTCCCCCGGGGAGGGGATACAATGAGCAGTTCTTC. Its protein product is CASSPPGRGYNEQFF.

The chain links TRBV7-3 to TRBJ1-6, with D perhaps matching TRBD1 (6 bases). CDR1 is SGHTA, CDR2 FQGTGA, per germline. Trimming stripped 5 bases from V and 2 bases from J, with 19 bases between. CDR3 length: 18 amino acids. In nucleotides, the CDR3 is TGTGCCAGCAGCGATCAGATGGGGGCTAAGACCTATAATTCACCCCTCCACTTT. Residues: CASSDQMGAKTYNSPLHF.

This clonotype came up a few times. The chain combines TRBV12-3 or TRBV12-4 with TRBJ1-1; D unclear. The V end was cut by 0 bases, the J end by 2 bases, with 10 bases between. CDR3 length: 15 amino acids. The CDR3 DNA follows: TGTGCCAGCAGTTTAGCGACCCTCCAAAACACTGAAGCTTTCTTT. Its protein product is CASSLATLQNTEAFF.